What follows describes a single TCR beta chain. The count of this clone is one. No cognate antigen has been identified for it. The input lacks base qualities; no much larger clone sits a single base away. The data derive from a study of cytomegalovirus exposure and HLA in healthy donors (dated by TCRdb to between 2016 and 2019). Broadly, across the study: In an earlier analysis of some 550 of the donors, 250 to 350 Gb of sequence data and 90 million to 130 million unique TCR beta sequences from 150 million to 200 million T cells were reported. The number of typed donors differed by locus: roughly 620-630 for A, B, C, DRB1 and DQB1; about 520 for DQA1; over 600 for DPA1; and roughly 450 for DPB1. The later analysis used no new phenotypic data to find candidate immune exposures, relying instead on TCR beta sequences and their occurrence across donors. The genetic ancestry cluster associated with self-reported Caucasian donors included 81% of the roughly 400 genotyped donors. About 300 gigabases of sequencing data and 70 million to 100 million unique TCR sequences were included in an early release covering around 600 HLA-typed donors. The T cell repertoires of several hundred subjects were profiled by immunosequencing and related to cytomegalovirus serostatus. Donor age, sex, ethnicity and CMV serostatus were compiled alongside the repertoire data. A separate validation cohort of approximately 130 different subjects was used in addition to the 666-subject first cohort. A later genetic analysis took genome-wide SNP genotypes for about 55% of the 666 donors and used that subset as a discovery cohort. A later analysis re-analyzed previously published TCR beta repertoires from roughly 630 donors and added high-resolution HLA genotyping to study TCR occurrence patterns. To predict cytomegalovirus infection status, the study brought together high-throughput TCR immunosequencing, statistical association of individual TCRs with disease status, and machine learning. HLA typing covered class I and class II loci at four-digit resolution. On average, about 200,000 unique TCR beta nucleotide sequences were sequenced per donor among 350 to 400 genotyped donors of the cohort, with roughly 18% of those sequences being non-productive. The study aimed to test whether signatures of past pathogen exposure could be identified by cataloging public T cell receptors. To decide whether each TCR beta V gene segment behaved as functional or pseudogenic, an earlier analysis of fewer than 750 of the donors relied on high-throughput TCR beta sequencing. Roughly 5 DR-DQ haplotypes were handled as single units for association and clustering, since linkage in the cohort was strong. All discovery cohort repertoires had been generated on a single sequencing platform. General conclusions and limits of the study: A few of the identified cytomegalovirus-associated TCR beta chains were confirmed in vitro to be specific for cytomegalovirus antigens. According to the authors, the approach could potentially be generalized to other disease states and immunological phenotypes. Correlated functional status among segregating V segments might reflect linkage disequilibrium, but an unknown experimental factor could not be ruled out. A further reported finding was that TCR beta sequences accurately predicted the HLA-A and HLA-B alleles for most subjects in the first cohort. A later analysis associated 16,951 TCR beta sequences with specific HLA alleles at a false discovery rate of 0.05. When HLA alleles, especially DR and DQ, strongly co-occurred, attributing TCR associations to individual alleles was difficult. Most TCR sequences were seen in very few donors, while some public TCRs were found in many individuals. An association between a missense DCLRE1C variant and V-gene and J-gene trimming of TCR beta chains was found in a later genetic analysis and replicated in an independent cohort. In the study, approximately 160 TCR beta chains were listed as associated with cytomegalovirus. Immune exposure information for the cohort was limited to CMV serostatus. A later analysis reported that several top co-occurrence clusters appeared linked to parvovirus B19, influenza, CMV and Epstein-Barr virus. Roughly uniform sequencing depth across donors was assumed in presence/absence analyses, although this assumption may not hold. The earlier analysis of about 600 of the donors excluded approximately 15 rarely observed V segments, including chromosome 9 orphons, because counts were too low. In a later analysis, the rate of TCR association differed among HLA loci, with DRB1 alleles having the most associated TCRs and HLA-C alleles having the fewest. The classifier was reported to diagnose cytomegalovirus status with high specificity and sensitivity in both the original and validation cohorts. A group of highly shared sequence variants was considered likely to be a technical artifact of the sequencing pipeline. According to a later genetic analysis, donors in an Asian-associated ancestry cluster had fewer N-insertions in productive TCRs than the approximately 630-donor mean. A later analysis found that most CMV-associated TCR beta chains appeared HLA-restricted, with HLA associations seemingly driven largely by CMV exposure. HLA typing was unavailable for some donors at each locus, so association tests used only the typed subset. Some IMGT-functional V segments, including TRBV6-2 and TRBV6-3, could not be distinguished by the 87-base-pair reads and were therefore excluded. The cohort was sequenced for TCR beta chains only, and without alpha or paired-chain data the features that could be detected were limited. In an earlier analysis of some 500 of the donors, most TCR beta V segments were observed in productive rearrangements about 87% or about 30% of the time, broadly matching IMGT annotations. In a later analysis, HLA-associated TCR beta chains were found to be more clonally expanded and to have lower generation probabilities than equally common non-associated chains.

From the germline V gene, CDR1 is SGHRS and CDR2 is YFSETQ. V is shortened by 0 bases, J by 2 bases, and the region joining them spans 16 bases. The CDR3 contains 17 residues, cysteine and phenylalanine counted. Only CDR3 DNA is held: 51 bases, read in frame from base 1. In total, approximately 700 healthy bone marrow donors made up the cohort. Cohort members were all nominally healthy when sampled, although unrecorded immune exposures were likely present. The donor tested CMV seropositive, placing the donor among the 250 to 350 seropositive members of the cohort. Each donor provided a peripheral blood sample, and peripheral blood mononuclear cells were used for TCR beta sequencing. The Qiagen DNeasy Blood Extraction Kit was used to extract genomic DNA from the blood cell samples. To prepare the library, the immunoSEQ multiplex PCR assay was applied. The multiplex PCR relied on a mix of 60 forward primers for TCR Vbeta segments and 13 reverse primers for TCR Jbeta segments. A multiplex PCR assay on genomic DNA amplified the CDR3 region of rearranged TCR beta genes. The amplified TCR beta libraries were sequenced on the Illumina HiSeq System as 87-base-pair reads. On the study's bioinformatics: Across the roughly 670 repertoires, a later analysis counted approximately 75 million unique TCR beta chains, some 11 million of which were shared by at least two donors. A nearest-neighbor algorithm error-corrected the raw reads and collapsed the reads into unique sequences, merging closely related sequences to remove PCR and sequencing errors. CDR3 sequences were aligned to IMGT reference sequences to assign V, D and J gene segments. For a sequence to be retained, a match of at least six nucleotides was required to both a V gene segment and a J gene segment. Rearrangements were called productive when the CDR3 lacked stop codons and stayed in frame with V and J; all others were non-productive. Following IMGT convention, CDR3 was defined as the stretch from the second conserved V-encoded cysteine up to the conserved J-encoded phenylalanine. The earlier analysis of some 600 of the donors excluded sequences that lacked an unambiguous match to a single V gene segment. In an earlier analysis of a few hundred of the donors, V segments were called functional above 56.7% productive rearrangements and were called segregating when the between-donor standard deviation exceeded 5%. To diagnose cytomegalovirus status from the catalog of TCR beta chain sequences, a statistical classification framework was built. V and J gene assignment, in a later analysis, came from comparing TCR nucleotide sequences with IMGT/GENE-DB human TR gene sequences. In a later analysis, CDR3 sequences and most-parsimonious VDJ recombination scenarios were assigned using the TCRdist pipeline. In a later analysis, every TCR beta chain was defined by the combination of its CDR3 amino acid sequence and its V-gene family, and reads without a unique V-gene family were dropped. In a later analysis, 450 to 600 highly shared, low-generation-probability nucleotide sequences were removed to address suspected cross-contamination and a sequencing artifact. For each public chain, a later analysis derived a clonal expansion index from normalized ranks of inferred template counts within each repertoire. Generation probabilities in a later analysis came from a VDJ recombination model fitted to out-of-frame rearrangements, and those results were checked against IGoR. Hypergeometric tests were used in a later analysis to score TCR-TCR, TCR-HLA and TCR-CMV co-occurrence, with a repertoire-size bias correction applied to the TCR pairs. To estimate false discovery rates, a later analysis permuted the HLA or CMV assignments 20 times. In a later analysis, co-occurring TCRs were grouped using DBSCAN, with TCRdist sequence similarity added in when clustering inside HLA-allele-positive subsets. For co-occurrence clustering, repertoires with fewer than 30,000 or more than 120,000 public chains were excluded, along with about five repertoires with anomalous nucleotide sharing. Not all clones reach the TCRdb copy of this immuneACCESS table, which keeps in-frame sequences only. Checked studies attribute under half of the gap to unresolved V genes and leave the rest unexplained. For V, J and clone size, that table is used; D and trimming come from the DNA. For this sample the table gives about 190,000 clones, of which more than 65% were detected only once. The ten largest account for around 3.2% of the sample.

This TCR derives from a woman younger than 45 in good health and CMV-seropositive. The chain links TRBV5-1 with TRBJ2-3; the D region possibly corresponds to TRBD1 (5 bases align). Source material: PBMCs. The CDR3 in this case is CASSLGRSRQTTDTQYF. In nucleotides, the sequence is TGCGCCAGCAGCTTGGGGAGATCAAGACAGACCACAGATACGCAGTATTTT. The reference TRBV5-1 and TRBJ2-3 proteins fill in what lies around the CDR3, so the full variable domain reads KAGVTQTPRYLIKTRGQQVTLSCSPISGHRSVSWYQQTPGQGLQFLFEYFSETQRNKGNFPGRFSGRQFSNSRSEMNVSTLELGDSALYLCASSLGRSRQTTDTQYFGPGTRLTVL.